The 13 T cell receptor beta chains given below trace back to one sample, sequenced in a study of T cell clusters in autoimmune cytopenias. Multiplex touch-down PCR amplified TRB using TRB-A and TRB-B pools in one tube. From the multiplex PCR reads, TCRdb lists one entry per CDR3 protein and no DNA. Here the sample table reports roughly 4,700 distinct CDR3 sequences. TRB was amplified from roughly 250 ng of peripheral blood genomic DNA per sample. The data also belong to a second study, concerning T cell repertoires in aging, cancer and after chemotherapy.

Sequenced sample: peripheral blood. The receptors were sampled from a human donor in good health.

Frequency places this clonotype as large. The V gene is TRBV29-1, the J gene TRBJ2-7; the D call of TRBD1 rests on TCRdb alone, since no DNA is present to check it. Germline values: CDR1 SQVTM, CDR2 ANQGSEA. The CDR3 runs 14 residues. CDR3 in amino acids: CSVESGAGAVEQYF.

The chain couples TRBV30 to TRBJ2-2; lacking DNA, the TRBD1 call made by TCRdb goes unchecked. The germline gives CDR1 GTSNPN, CDR2 SVGIG (reference sequence). The CDR3 spans 15 residues. CDR3 in amino acids: CAWNQGAHDIWELFF.

By frequency, this clonotype registers medium-sized. The chain uses TRBV6-5 and TRBJ2-1; TCRdb's D gene call, TRBD1, goes unchecked for lack of DNA. Germline V gene data show CDR1 as MNHEY and CDR2 as SVGAGI. The CDR3 is 17 amino acids. CDR3 region: CASSWGTSGGGPHEQFF.

V usage is TRBV6-2 or TRBV6-3 and J usage is TRBJ2-5; the TCRdb call, TRBD1, lacks DNA for checking. Germline V gives CDR1 MNHEY, CDR2 SVGEGT. The CDR3 contains 14 residues. CDR3: CASRPTGGMETQYF.

This clonotype counts as medium-sized by frequency. CDR3 sequence reads: CASSLTGSSYNEQFF. This rearrangement joins TRBV18 to TRBJ2-1. The CDR3 runs to 15 residues. Per germline, CDR1 KGHSH and CDR2 LQKENI.

This clonotype is deemed medium-sized by its frequency. This chain connects TRBV5-6 to TRBJ2-3; the TCRdb D gene call, TRBD2, has no DNA to confirm it. The germline CDR1 and CDR2 sequences are SGHDT and YYEEEE. The CDR3 sequence is 15 residues long. Here the CDR3 reads CASSLDGGFTDTQYF.

The chain has TRBV27 and TRBJ1-4. The CDR3 loop spans 16 amino acids. The germline CDR1 and CDR2 sequences are MNHEY and SMNVEV (reference sequence). CDR3 region: CASSSGANAFNEKLFF.

According to its frequency, this clonotype is medium-sized. The chain links TRBV6-5 to TRBJ1-2; the TRBD1 assignment by TCRdb is unverifiable without DNA. The length of the CDR3 is 14 residues. The germline V gene has CDR1 MNHEY and CDR2 SVGAGI. The CDR3 loop is CASSRDRSNYGYTF.

This clonotype is identified as medium-sized from frequency. V usage is TRBV12-3 or TRBV12-4 and J usage is TRBJ1-1; without DNA, the TCRdb call of TRBD1 cannot be checked. This CDR3 is 14 amino acids long. CDR3 in amino acids: CATVTGDFKTEAFF.

J is TRBJ1-5 and V is TRBV12-3 or TRBV12-4. The CDR3 length is 13 residues. The CDR3 protein is CASSSDGNQPQHF.

Here the CDR3 reads CASSLEPGMGNQPQHF. The chain is built from TRBV7-2 and TRBJ1-5; TCRdb's D gene call, TRBD1, goes unchecked for lack of DNA. The CDR3 extends over 16 amino acids. The germline CDR1 and CDR2 sequences are SGHTA and FQGNSA.

This clonotype is labeled medium-sized (0.01 to 0.1%) based on frequency. CDR3 sequence: CAWSLPGQGAYGYTF. The chain is built from TRBV30 and TRBJ1-2; TCRdb indicates TRBD1, and absent DNA this call remains unverified. The CDR3 extends over 15 amino acids. Looked up from germline, CDR1 is GTSNPN and CDR2 is SVGIG (reference sequence).

In terms of frequency, this clonotype is medium-sized. The chain carries TRBV29-1 and TRBJ1-2; lacking DNA, the TRBD1 call made by TCRdb goes unchecked. Per germline, CDR1 SQVTM and CDR2 ANQGSEA. The CDR3 has 12 amino acids. The CDR3 here is CSARDTSYGYTF.